Presented here are 8 T cell receptor beta chains from one specimen sequenced in a study of blood T cell repertoires in COVID-19. Profiling relied on immunoSEQ multiplex PCR, and the TCRdb table lists in-frame clones only, not all of them. The data contain 100,000 to 150,000 clones, approximately 85% of them singletons. Sequenced: peripheral blood. The receptors were gathered from a human donor in a cohort sampled during active COVID-19.

The chain uses TRBV5-8 and TRBJ1-1; 11 bases map to TRBD1. V was pared by 3 bases and J by 5 bases, with 3 bases of the junction left unmatched. This CDR3 spans 14 amino acids. Per germline, CDR1 SGHTS and CDR2 YDEGEE. This CDR3 reads CASSWTGGSTEAFF. The DNA of the CDR3 is TGTGCCAGCAGCTGGACAGGGGGCAGTACTGAAGCTTTCTTT.

CDR3 nucleotides: TGTGCCAGCAGCGTCCTCTTGGCGACTAGCGGGACTAATGAGCAGTTCTTC. Residues: CASSVLLATSGTNEQFF. The V gene is TRBV9, the J gene TRBJ2-1, with TRBD2 identical over 11 bases. CDR3 size: 17 residues. Germline-derived CDR1 and CDR2 are SGDLS and YYNGEE. The trim removed 2 bases at V and 7 bases at J, leaving 11 bases unmatched.

The chain uses TRBV7-7 and TRBJ2-5; TRBD2 matches 7 bases. In germline, CDR1 is SSHAT, CDR2 FNYEAQ (reference sequence). V shed 3 bases, J shed 5 bases, and the junction held 9 bases outside the gene matches. The CDR3 has 15 amino acids. The CDR3 protein is CASSFAGTGRETQYF. DNA for the CDR3: TGTGCCAGCAGCTTCGCCGGGACCGGGAGGGAGACCCAGTACTTC.

The gene calls are TRBV29-1 and TRBJ2-7; D not certain. CDR3 length: 13 residues. The V end was cut by 3 bases, the J end by 5 bases, with 14 bases between. Germline CDR1 is SQVTM and CDR2 is ANQGSEA. CDR3 nucleotides: TGCAGCGTTGAGATGGGCAGGTTCGACGAGCAGTACTTC. Its protein is CSVEMGRFDEQYF.

The chain carries TRBV12-3 or TRBV12-4 and TRBJ1-6; D is unclear. This CDR3 is 13 amino acids long. The germline V and J ends were trimmed by 3 bases and 9 bases, with 9 bases remaining between them. DNA of the CDR3: TGTGCCAGCAGTTTTCCCCCTACTTCACCCCTCCACTTT. Translated: CASSFPPTSPLHF.

The V call is TRBV2, the J call TRBJ2-2, with TRBD1 identical over 8 bases. This CDR3 is built from 14 residues. CDR1 and CDR2 from the germline V gene are SNHLY and FYNNEI. V lost 4 bases, J lost 4 bases, and 2 bases stayed unmatched. CDR3 DNA: TGTGCCAGCAGTGGAGACAGGGGCACCGGGGAGCTGTTTTTT. Translation gives CASSGDRGTGELFF.

This clone was seen only once. The chain has TRBV7-9 and TRBJ2-1; TRBD1 matches at 7 bases. Germline V gene data show CDR1 as SEHNR and CDR2 as FQNEAQ (reference sequence). CDR3 length: 16 amino acids. V lost 5 bases and J lost 6; bases outside the gene matches: 13. The CDR3 DNA sequence: TGTGCCAGCAGCCCTATAGGGGGCACTGTAGGCAATGAGCAGTTCTTC. Its translation: CASSPIGGTVGNEQFF.

This clone was recorded once. The chain carries TRBV28 and TRBJ2-7; 12 bases agree with TRBD2. Losses at the gene ends were 6 bases for V and 4 bases for J; bases not matched to a gene: 7. Germline CDR1 MDHEN, CDR2 SYDVKM. The CDR3 is 15 residues long. CDR3 loop: CASRSRLAGVYEQYF. In nucleotides, the CDR3 is TGTGCCAGCAGATCCCGACTAGCGGGAGTTTACGAGCAGTACTTC.